Listed below are T cell receptor beta chains from one sample, sequenced in a study of post-analysis software for immune sequencing data. Via MiXCR, TCRdb re-called the PCR reads, giving one row per CDR3 protein. The table has roughly 800,000 distinct CDR3 sequences, approximately 57% seen once. The sample comprised blood. The receptors originated from a girl aged 5 to 17 with multiple sclerosis. Both conserved end residues are part of each CDR3. A D gene is named only where the DNA matches it firmly. Some rows have no size entry. The others give once, few or many, or a class for an expanded clone.

>NA|TRBV7-2|NA|TRBJ2-3
TGTGCCAGCCTCTACGCAGGGTTCGATACGCAGTATTTT
CASLYAGFDTQYF
>few|TRBV27|TRBD1|TRBJ2-7
TGTGCCAGCAGTTTCGGGACAGGGGGCAACGAGCAGTACTTC
CASSFGTGGNEQYF
>NA|TRBV29-1|TRBD1|TRBJ2-7
TGCAGCATTGACGGACAGGGGAAATACGAGCAGTACTTC
CSIDGQGKYEQYF
>once|TRBV4-1|TRBD1|TRBJ2-1
TGCGCCAGCAGCCAAGGGGGACAGTACAATGAGCAGTTCTTC
CASSQGGQYNEQFF
>NA|TRBV7-9|NA|TRBJ2-1
TGTGCCAGCAGCTCACAAGCCTCGAAGAGCGATGAGCAGTTCTTC
CASSSQASKSDEQFF
>NA|TRBV20-1|NA|TRBJ2-6
TGCAGTGCTAGAGATCTGGGGGCAGGGAGATCTGGGGCCAACGTCCTGACTTTC
CSARDLGAGRSGANVLTF
>few|TRBV20-1|TRBD2|TRBJ2-7
TGCAGTGCTGACGGGACTAGCGGCACCTACGAGCAGTACTTC
CSADGTSGTYEQYF
>NA|TRBV12-3/TRBV12-4|NA|TRBJ2-1
TGTGCCAGCAGTCCCCAAGGGAGCCCTCTCGGAGGGTACAATGAGCAGTTCTTC
CASSPQGSPLGGYNEQFF
>NA|TRBV10-3|TRBD2|TRBJ2-5
TGTGCCATCAGGAAAGCGGGGCTCGAAGAGACCCAGTACTTC
CAIRKAGLEETQYF
>once|TRBV6-1|TRBD1|TRBJ2-7
TGTGCCAGCAGCCCGAGGGGGCACCCCTCCTACGAGCAGTACTTC
CASSPRGHPSYEQYF
>NA|TRBV29-1|NA|TRBJ2-7
TGCAGCGTTAAGGGGCGGCTAGCCTACGAGCAGTACTTC
CSVKGRLAYEQYF
>NA|TRBV24-1|TRBD1|TRBJ2-1
TGTGCCACCAGTGATTTGAAGGACAGGGGGGGGAATGAGCAGTTCTTC
CATSDLKDRGGNEQFF
>NA|TRBV2|TRBD2|TRBJ2-5
TGTGCCAGCAAGGGACTAGCGTCCCTGGAGACCCAGTACTTC
CASKGLASLETQYF
>NA|TRBV29-1|NA|TRBJ1-1
TGCAGCGCTTTAGAGGGCCGGAAAACTGAAGCTTTCTTT
CSALEGRKTEAFF
>few|TRBV7-8|NA|TRBJ2-7
TGTGCCAGCAGCCCCCCTTTGGATAGAATTGACCCCTACGAGCAGTACTTC
CASSPPLDRIDPYEQYF
>NA|TRBV4-1|NA|TRBJ2-7
TGCGCCAGCAGCTCCGGGCCAGCCTACGAGCAGTACTTC
CASSSGPAYEQYF
>NA|TRBV3-1|NA|TRBJ1-2
TGTGCCAGCAGCCAACTAAAGGGAGGAGATGGCTACACCTTC
CASSQLKGGDGYTF
>NA|TRBV15|TRBD1|TRBJ2-7
TGTGCCACCAGCCCACCTGGGACAGGGGACTACGAGCAGTACTTC
CATSPPGTGDYEQYF
>NA|TRBV20-1|NA|TRBJ2-7
TGCAGTGCTAGACGAGGACACGGTGACGAGCAGTACTTC
CSARRGHGDEQYF
>NA|TRBV6-6|NA|TRBJ2-3
TGTGCCAGCACCCGACGGGAAGGCACAGATACGCAGTATTTT
CASTRREGTDTQYF
>few|TRBV5-1|TRBD1|TRBJ2-7
TGCGCCAGCAGCCGTATACAGGGGCTCAGCTCCTACGAGCAGTACTTC
CASSRIQGLSSYEQYF
>NA|TRBV20-1|NA|TRBJ1-1
TGCAGTGCTAGAGATCCGGGACCCCTAAGACCGGGGACTGAAGCTTTCTTT
CSARDPGPLRPGTEAFF
>NA|TRBV11-3|NA|TRBJ2-7
TGTGCCAGCAGCCGCGGGACTTCTTTTGGCGAGCAGTACTTC
CASSRGTSFGEQYF
>NA|TRBV29-1|TRBD2|TRBJ2-1
TGCAGCGTTGTGGGGGGGACCTACAATGAGCAGTTCTTC
CSVVGGTYNEQFF
>NA|TRBV7-8|NA|TRBJ2-7
TGTGCCAGCAGCTTAGCAGAAGGGGTAGGATGGGAGCAGTACTTC
CASSLAEGVGWEQYF
>NA|TRBV29-1|NA|TRBJ2-1
TGCAGCGTTGGACATAATGAGCAGTTCTTC
CSVGHNEQFF